This entry lists 29 T cell receptor beta chains sequenced from one sample in a study of Ad26.COV2.S vaccination and SARS-CoV-2 variants. Method: immunoSEQ multiplex PCR; TCRdb's copy keeps in-frame clones and lacks some. The sample shows about 410,000 clones, 75% to 90% of them seen only once. Treatment noted: some 19 received Ad26.COV2.S at low or high dose, single or two shots; roughly five received placebo; per-sample allocation not given. Day 63 following the first vaccine or placebo injection was when the samples were taken. The sequences come from peripheral blood, collected in a trial of Ad26.COV2.S vaccine versus placebo. The receptors here all came from a person aged 18-65 years who received the Ad26.COV2.S COVID-19 vaccine or a placebo.

The V call is TRBV27, the J call TRBJ2-7; 9 nucleotides match TRBD1. V was clipped by 6 bases and J by 5 bases; unmatched bases: 11. Germline-derived CDR1 and CDR2 are MNHEY and SMNVEV (reference sequence). The CDR3 is 15 amino acids. The DNA of the CDR3 is TGTGCCAGCAGCCTCCGGGACAGGGAATTTGACGAGCAGTACTTC. Its translation is CASSLRDREFDEQYF.

The chain has TRBV9 and TRBJ1-2, with D perhaps TRBD1 (5 bases). In germline, CDR1 is SGDLS, CDR2 YYNGEE. V lost 7 bases and J lost 6, with 10 bases in between. This CDR3 contains 11 residues. CDR3 sequence: CASHPGDGYTF. CDR3 nucleotides: TGTGCCAGCCACCCGGGGGATGGCTACACCTTC.

The CDR3 loop is CASSQDSTVRGIYNEQFF. As DNA, the CDR3 is TGCGCCAGCAGCCAAGATTCGACGGTACGGGGGATCTACAATGAGCAGTTCTTC. The chain joins TRBV4-3 to TRBJ2-1; TRBD2 is a possible D gene (6 bases). V was clipped by 0 bases and J by 3 bases, with 18 bases between them. In germline, CDR1 is LGHNA, CDR2 YSLEER. CDR3 length equals 18 residues.

The rearrangement joins TRBV29-1 to TRBJ1-5; D might be TRBD1 (6 bases). V was clipped by 6 bases and J by 6 bases, with 15 bases between them. The CDR3 length is 13 residues. Germline lookup yields CDR1 SQVTM and CDR2 ANQGSEA. The CDR3 loop reads CSVISGVGQPQHF. For the CDR3, the DNA is TGCAGCGTCATATCAGGGGTGGGTCAGCCCCAGCATTTT.

CDR3 sequence reads: CASSQGLEKSEQFF. DNA for the CDR3: TGCGCCAGCAGCCAAGGACTAGAAAAGAGTGAGCAGTTCTTC. The rearrangement links TRBV4-3 to TRBJ2-1; TRBD2 might be the D (6 bases). Trimming took off 1 base at V and 9 bases at J, with 13 bases between the two ends. The CDR3 spans 14 residues. The germline CDR1 and CDR2 sequences are LGHNA and YSLEER.

The chain uses TRBV6-1 and TRBJ1-1; D gene uncertain. The V end was cut by 0 bases, the J end by 1 base, with 9 bases between. CDR1 is MNHNS and CDR2 is SASEGT in the germline V gene. The CDR3 covers 15 residues. CDR3 bases: TGTGCCAGCAGTGAAGCCCCCGACAAGAACACTGAAGCTTTCTTT. This sequence encodes CASSEAPDKNTEAFF.

In nucleotides, the CDR3 is TGTGCCATCAGTGAACCGGGGGGGGCTTCCTACGAGCAGTACTTC. Translation gives CAISEPGGASYEQYF. The chain has TRBV10-3 and TRBJ2-7; TRBD2 agrees at 8 bases. The length of the CDR3 is 15 residues. The ends lost 3 bases at V and 1 base at J; junction bases unmatched: 5. Germline CDR1 ENHRY, CDR2 SYGVKD.

The V gene is TRBV2, the J gene TRBJ1-2, with D unclear. Germline CDR1 SNHLY, CDR2 FYNNEI. The V gene lost 1 base and the J gene lost 5 bases, with 5 bases spanning the gap. This CDR3 comprises 12 residues. CDR3 DNA: TGTGCCAGCAGTGAAGGGCGGTATGGCTACACCTTC. This sequence encodes CASSEGRYGYTF.

The gene calls are TRBV14 and TRBJ2-3, with D unresolved. Deletions cut 0 bases from V and 4 bases from J, with 11 bases between. From germline, CDR1 is SGHDN and CDR2 FVKESK. This CDR3 has 15 amino acids. CDR3 coding DNA: TGTGCCAGCAGCCAAGAGGGATATGGCTCAGATACGCAGTATTTT. This sequence encodes CASSQEGYGSDTQYF. The entire variable domain, with the rest obtained from reference TRBV14 and TRBJ2-3, is as follows: EAGVTQFPSHSVIEKGQTVTLRCDPISGHDNLYWYRRVMGKEIKFLLHFVKESKQDESGMPNNRFLAERTGGTYSTLKVQPAELEDSGVYFCASSQEGYGSDTQYFGPGTRLTVL.

The chain employs TRBV11-2 and TRBJ1-6; no definite D call. The CDR3 sequence is 15 residues long. Per the germline V gene, CDR1 is SGHAT and CDR2 is FQNNGV. V was trimmed by 4 bases and J by 8 bases, leaving 15 bases between them. The CDR3, as DNA: TGTGCCAGCAGCTACCCCCTCGGGCCCCATTCACCCCTCCACTTT. Protein: CASSYPLGPHSPLHF.

This chain uses TRBV4-1 with TRBJ2-2; no clear D. CDR3 length equals 14 residues. Germline CDR1 and CDR2: MGHRA and YSYEKL. V shed 1 base and J shed 8 bases, with 11 bases lying between them. CDR3 nucleotides: TGCGCCAGCAGCCAAGGAACGCCCGCGGGGGAGCTGTTTTTT. This gives the protein CASSQGTPAGELFF.

The V gene is TRBV15, the J gene TRBJ2-1; 10 bases fit TRBD2. CDR1 LNHNV and CDR2 YYDKDF come from the germline V gene (reference sequence). Losses at the gene ends were 0 bases for V and 6 bases for J; bases not matched to a gene: 2. The CDR3 runs to 15 residues. The CDR3 sequence is CATSRDASGGNEQFF. Written as DNA, the CDR3 is TGTGCCACCAGCAGAGATGCTAGCGGGGGCAATGAGCAGTTCTTC.

The chain combines TRBV2 with TRBJ2-1; D is ambiguous. The V gene lost 6 bases and the J gene lost 6 bases, with 3 bases spanning the gap. Per the germline V gene, CDR1 is SNHLY and CDR2 is FYNNEI. The CDR3 runs 10 residues. The CDR3 nucleotides are TGTGCCAGCAGGGGCAATGAGCAGTTCTTC. Its translation: CASRGNEQFF.

J is TRBJ2-3 and V is TRBV7-9; TRBD2 aligns across 13 bases. CDR3 length: 17 residues. V gave up 3 bases and J gave up 2 bases; unmatched junction bases: 5. In germline, CDR1 is SEHNR, CDR2 FQNEAQ (reference sequence). As DNA, the CDR3 is TGTGCCAGCAGCTTGGGGACTAGCGGGGCGTACACAGATACGCAGTATTTT. This translates into CASSLGTSGAYTDTQYF. Using reference TRBV7-9 and TRBJ2-3 for the parts outside the CDR3, the full variable domain is DTGVSQNPRHKITKRGQNVTFRCDPISEHNRLYWYRQTLGQGPEFLTYFQNEAQLEKSRLLSDRFSAERPKGSFSTLEIQRTEQGDSAMYLCASSLGTSGAYTDTQYFGPGTRLTVL.

The chain combines TRBV4-3 with TRBJ2-7; TRBD1 aligns across 11 bases. Germline V CDR1 and CDR2: LGHNA, YSLEER. CDR3 length equals 15 residues. Losses at the gene ends were 3 bases for V and 0 bases for J; bases not matched to a gene: 1. CDR3 protein: CASSQGQGGSYEQYF. The DNA of the CDR3 is TGCGCCAGCAGCCAGGGACAGGGGGGCTCCTACGAGCAGTACTTC.

This clone occurred once. This chain joins TRBV18 and TRBJ2-3; a weak D match, TRBD1 (6 bases). The germline gives CDR1 KGHSH, CDR2 LQKENI. V was trimmed by 1 base and J by 0 bases, leaving 14 bases between them. This CDR3 has 17 amino acids. The CDR3 DNA reads as TGTGCCAGCTCACCACTGAATTTACAGGGTAGCACAGATACGCAGTATTTT. The encoded protein is CASSPLNLQGSTDTQYF.

This clone was recorded a few times. The chain carries TRBV19 and TRBJ2-5, with D hard to call. Germline CDR1 reads LNHDA; CDR2 reads SQIVND (reference sequence). The V gene lost 3 bases and the J gene lost 1 base, with 0 bases spanning the gap. This CDR3 contains 11 residues. The CDR3 coding sequence is TGTGCCAGTAGTATCCAAGAGACCCAGTACTTC. Amino acid sequence: CASSIQETQYF.

V gene TRBV15 combines with J gene TRBJ1-5; possibly TRBD1 for D (5 bases). Germline CDR1 LNHNV, CDR2 YYDKDF (reference sequence). The CDR3 has 15 residues. The V end was cut by 2 bases, the J end by 4 bases, with 12 bases between. CDR3 nucleotide sequence: TGTGCCACCAGCAGACCAACAGGAGAAAATCAGCCCCAGCATTTT. It codes for CATSRPTGENQPQHF.

The chain joins TRBV4-1 to TRBJ2-7, with D possibly called TRBD1 or TRBD2 (7 bases each). Trimming stripped 1 base from V and 5 bases from J, with 21 bases between. This CDR3 is 17 amino acids long. Germline CDR1 MGHRA, CDR2 YSYEKL. CDR3 nucleotide sequence: TGCGCCAGCAGCCAAGTCCTATCCCGACAGGGAGGGGACGAGCAGTACTTC. Translation: CASSQVLSRQGGDEQYF.

The chain uses TRBV10-3 and TRBJ1-4, with a possible D match to TRBD1 (6 bases). CDR1 and CDR2 (germline): ENHRY, SYGVKD. The CDR3 consists of 16 residues. Trimming took 3 bases from V and 8 from J, leaving 19 bases between them. CDR3 protein: CAISDGGLREEEKLFF. The CDR3 DNA sequence: TGTGCCATCAGTGACGGGGGGCTTAGGGAGGAGGAAAAACTGTTTTTT.

V gene TRBV11-2 combines with J gene TRBJ1-4; D is unresolved. Germline-derived CDR1 and CDR2 are SGHAT and FQNNGV. The CDR3 runs to 16 residues. The V and J ends lost 5 bases and 7 bases respectively, with 20 bases between them. The CDR3 nucleotides are TGTGCCAGCAGCCGCCGACGTTCGGACCTGAGTGAAAAACTGTTTTTT. Translating gives CASSRRRSDLSEKLFF.

Concerning this clone: The sample has other DNA sequences that encode this CDR3 too. V and J are TRBV5-1 and TRBJ1-1; D gene uncertain. Germline CDR1 SGHRS, CDR2 YFSETQ. The CDR3 covers 14 residues. The ends were cut back, 0 bases at V and 1 base at J, with 7 bases in the middle. This CDR3 reads CASSLDSPNTEAFF. The CDR3 coding sequence is TGCGCCAGCAGCTTGGACAGCCCGAACACTGAAGCTTTCTTT.

The rearrangement joins TRBV29-1 to TRBJ1-1; TRBD1 aligns across 9 bases. This CDR3 has 13 residues. From germline, CDR1 is SQVTM and CDR2 ANQGSEA. The J segment lost 4 bases and the V segment lost 5 bases, leaving 5 bases of the junction unmatched. In DNA form, the CDR3 reads TGCAGCGTTTCCCCGGACAGGGGCACTGAAGCTTTCTTT. This gives the protein CSVSPDRGTEAFF.

This chain joins TRBV6-5 and TRBJ1-4; 7 nucleotides align to TRBD1. Germline lookup yields CDR1 MNHEY and CDR2 SVGAGI. With 6 bases clipped from V and 4 bases from J, the junction kept 8 bases outside the gene matches. This CDR3 comprises 15 residues. The CDR3 DNA sequence: TGTGCCAGCAGACGACCGACAGGGCTTAATGAAAAACTGTTTTTT. Protein product: CASRRPTGLNEKLFF.

The chain carries TRBV4-1 and TRBJ1-2; 8 bases align to TRBD1. Trimming took 1 base from V and 3 from J; bases not matched to a gene: 4. Per the germline V gene, CDR1 is MGHRA and CDR2 is YSYEKL. CDR3 length equals 15 residues. DNA of the CDR3: TGCGCCAGCAGCCAAGGACAGGGGTTAGACTATGGCTACACCTTC. Translation: CASSQGQGLDYGYTF.

This clone was recorded once. This chain joins TRBV30 and TRBJ1-1; 7 bases fit TRBD1. This CDR3 spans 15 amino acids. The V segment lost 0 bases and the J segment 0 bases; nucleotides outside the gene matches: 4. Germline V lookup: CDR1 GTSNPN, CDR2 SVGIG (reference sequence). CDR3 protein: CAWSVSGQLNTEAFF. CDR3 nucleotide sequence: TGTGCCTGGAGTGTTTCGGGACAGCTGAACACTGAAGCTTTCTTT.

The rearrangement joins TRBV12-3 or TRBV12-4 to TRBJ1-1; tentatively, D is TRBD1 (5 bases). V was shortened by 2 bases and J by 4 bases, with 8 bases between the two germline ends. CDR3 length equals 13 residues. The CDR3 region is CASSLRGITEAFF. For the CDR3, the DNA is TGTGCCAGCAGTTTACGGGGGATCACTGAAGCTTTCTTT.

This chain joins TRBV4-1 and TRBJ1-2, with a weak D call TRBD1 (6 bases). V lost 0 bases to trimming and J lost 0 bases, with 11 bases between them. CDR1 is MGHRA, CDR2 YSYEKL, per germline. The CDR3 runs 16 residues. CDR3 sequence reads: CASSQDRGLSNYGYTF. CDR3 DNA: TGCGCCAGCAGCCAAGATCGGGGGCTATCTAACTATGGCTACACCTTC.

This clone has just a few counts. The chain is built from TRBV19 and TRBJ1-2, with D possibly being TRBD1 (6 bases). Germline V gene sequence: CDR1 LNHDA, CDR2 SQIVND (reference sequence). V lost 2 bases, J lost 7 bases, and 17 bases lay in between. This CDR3 has 15 amino acids. For the CDR3, the DNA is TGTGCCAGTAGTATATTCCCCCGACAGGCTGGTGGCTACACCTTC. Translated: CASSIFPRQAGGYTF.